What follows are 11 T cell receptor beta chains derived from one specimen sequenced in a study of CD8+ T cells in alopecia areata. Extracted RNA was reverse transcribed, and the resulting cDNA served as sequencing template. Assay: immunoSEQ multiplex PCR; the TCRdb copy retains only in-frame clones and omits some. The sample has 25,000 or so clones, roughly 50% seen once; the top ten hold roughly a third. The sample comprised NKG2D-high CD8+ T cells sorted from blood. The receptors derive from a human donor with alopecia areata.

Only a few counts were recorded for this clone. CDR3 nucleotides: TGTGCCAGCAGTTTTGTAACTAGCGTACCGTGGGGGGGTGGAAAAAATGAGCAGTTCTTC. Its translation is CASSFVTSVPWGGGKNEQFF. The chain recombines TRBV27 with TRBJ2-1; 7 nucleotides match TRBD2. The CDR3 covers 20 residues. V shed 3 bases and J 7 bases; nucleotides not matched to a gene: 24. Germline-derived CDR1 and CDR2 are MNHEY and SMNVEV (reference sequence).

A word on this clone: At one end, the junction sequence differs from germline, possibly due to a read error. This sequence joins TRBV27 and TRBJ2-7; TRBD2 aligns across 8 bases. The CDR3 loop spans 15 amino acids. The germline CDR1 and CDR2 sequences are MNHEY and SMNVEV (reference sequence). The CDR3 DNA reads TGTGCCAGCAGTTTAAGGATAGCGGGGCCCTACGGGCAGTACTTC. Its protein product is CASSLRIAGPYGQYF.

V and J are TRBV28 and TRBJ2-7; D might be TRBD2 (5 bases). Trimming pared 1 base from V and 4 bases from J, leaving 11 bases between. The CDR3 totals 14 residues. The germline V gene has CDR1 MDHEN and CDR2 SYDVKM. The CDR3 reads CASSLYLRGYEQYF. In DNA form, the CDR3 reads TGTGCCAGCAGTTTATATCTTAGAGGGTACGAGCAGTACTTC.

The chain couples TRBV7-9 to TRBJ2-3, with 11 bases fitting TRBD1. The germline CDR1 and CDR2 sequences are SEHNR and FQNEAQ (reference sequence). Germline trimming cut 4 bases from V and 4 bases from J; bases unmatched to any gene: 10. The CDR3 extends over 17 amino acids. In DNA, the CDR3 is TGTGCCAGCAGCTCACCATACCGGGACAGGGGGGCAGATACGCAGTATTTT. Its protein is CASSSPYRDRGADTQYF.

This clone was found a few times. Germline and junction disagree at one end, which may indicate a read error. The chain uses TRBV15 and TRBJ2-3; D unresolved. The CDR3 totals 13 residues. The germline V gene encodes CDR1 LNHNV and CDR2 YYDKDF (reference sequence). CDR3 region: CATSGEMGDTQYF. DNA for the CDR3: TGTGCCACCAGCGGAGAGATGGGGGATACGCAGTATTTT.

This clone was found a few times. The CDR3 DNA is TGTGCCAGCAGTCCCTCAACAGAAGGACAAGAGACCCAGTACTTC. Amino acid sequence: CASSPSTEGQETQYF. The chain joins TRBV28 to TRBJ2-5; D gene unclear. Trimming took 5 bases from V and 2 from J, leaving 15 bases between them. CDR1 MDHEN and CDR2 SYDVKM come from the germline V gene. The CDR3 loop spans 15 amino acids.

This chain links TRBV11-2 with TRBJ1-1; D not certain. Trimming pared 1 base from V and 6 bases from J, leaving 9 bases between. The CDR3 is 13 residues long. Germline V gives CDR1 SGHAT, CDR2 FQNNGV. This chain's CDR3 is CASSLGGSSEAFF. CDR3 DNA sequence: TGTGCCAGCAGCTTAGGCGGCAGTTCTGAAGCTTTCTTT.

The chain's CDR3 is CASSSLGETQYF. The CDR3 nucleotides read TGTGCCAGCAGCTCTCTGGGGGAGACCCAGTACTTC. V gene TRBV7-9 combines with J gene TRBJ2-5; no definite D call. The length of the CDR3 is 12 residues. Trimming pared 4 bases from V and 5 bases from J, leaving 8 bases between. Looked up from germline, CDR1 is SEHNR and CDR2 is FQNEAQ (reference sequence).

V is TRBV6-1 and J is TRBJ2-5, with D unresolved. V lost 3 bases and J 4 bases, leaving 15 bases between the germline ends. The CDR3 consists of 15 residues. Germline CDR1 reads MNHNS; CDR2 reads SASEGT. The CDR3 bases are TGTGCCAGCAGTGACGGTCTCGCCGTGGGAGAGACCCAGTACTTC. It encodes CASSDGLAVGETQYF.

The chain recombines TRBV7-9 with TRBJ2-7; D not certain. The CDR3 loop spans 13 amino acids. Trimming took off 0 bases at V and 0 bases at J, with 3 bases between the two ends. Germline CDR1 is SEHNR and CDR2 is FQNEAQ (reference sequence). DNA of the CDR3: TGTGCCAGCAGCTTAGCGGTCTCCTACGAGCAGTACTTC. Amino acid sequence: CASSLAVSYEQYF.

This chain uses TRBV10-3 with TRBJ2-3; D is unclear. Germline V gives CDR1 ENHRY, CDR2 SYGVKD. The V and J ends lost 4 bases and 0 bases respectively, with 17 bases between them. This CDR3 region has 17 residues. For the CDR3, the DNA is TGTGCCATCAGTGCGCCTGTAAAGGAAACTAGCACAGATACGCAGTATTTT. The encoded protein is CAISAPVKETSTDTQYF.